The clone carrying this TCR beta chain appeared a single time. The antigen is undetermined. cDNA prepared by RNA extraction and subsequent reverse transcription served as the template for sequencing. Some clones are missing from TCRdb's copy, which holds only in-frame ones; the method was immunoSEQ multiplex PCR. The data contain 150,000 or so clones, 87% of them seen just once; the ten biggest clones take up around 16%. These data belong to a study of CD8+ T cells in alopecia areata. General study points: Clonality in lesional scalp, especially alopecia totalis/universalis, exceeded that of normal scalp.

CDR3 length: 16 amino acids. Trimming took off 6 bases at V and 0 bases at J, with 17 bases between the two ends. Germline loops: CDR1 MNHEY, CDR2 SMNVEV (reference sequence). This sequence joins TRBV27 and TRBJ1-1; D might be TRBD1 (5 bases). The sequencing used CD8+ T cells sorted from blood, collected at week 0. The clonotype originates from a human donor with alopecia areata. The CDR3 sequence is CASSPMTGQLNTEAFF. DNA of the CDR3: TGTGCCAGCAGCCCCATGACGGGGCAGTTGAACACTGAAGCTTTCTTT.